This is a list of T cell receptor beta chains from one sample in a study of CD8+ T cells in alopecia areata. Profiled with immunoSEQ multiplex PCR; TCRdb holds only in-frame clones, not every one. The sample yields about 180,000 clones, 40% to 55% seen once. Sequenced material: CD8+ T cells sorted from blood, taken at week 52, from a patient treated with tofacitinib. These receptors came from a human donor with alopecia areata. The CDR3 runs from the conserved cysteine through the conserved F or W. The D gene is left open where the match is weak. Not all rows give a size; the values are once, few, many and, for expanded clones, a class.

TGTGCCAGCAGCGTACCCAAGGAGTATGGGGGGGACAATGAGCAGTTCTTC	CASSVPKEYGGDNEQFF	.	TRBV9	TRBJ2-1	17	TRBD2
TGCGCCAGCAGCCAAGACTTGGCGGGGGGGACCAAAAACATTCAGTACTTC	CASSQDLAGGTKNIQYF	.	TRBV4-1	TRBJ2-4	17	TRBD2
TGCGCCAGCAGCCAGCTAACAGGGGTGACTTACAATGAGCAGTTCTTC	CASSQLTGVTYNEQFF	.	TRBV4-3	TRBJ2-1	16	TRBD1
TGCAGCGTGGAACCCGGGGTCGGGGAGCTGTTTTTT	CSVEPGVGELFF	few	TRBV29-1	TRBJ2-2	12	.
TGTGCCAGCAGCGTTGGCGGGGATGTCTCCTACGAGCAGTACTTC	CASSVGGDVSYEQYF	.	TRBV9	TRBJ2-7	15	.
TGTGCCAGCAGCTTGGGTCGGGAGCAGTACTTC	CASSLGREQYF	.	TRBV13	TRBJ2-7	11	.
TGTGCCAGCAGCCAAACTAGCGGGAGTGGCTACGAGCAGTACTTC	CASSQTSGSGYEQYF	few	TRBV7-9	TRBJ2-7	15	TRBD2
TGTGCCAGCAGTCCGTTTGGAGGAACCTATGGCTACACCTTC	CASSPFGGTYGYTF	.	TRBV6-5	TRBJ1-2	14	.
TGTGCCAGCAGCTTGGGGACACCTGAAGCTTTCTTT	CASSLGTPEAFF	few	TRBV5-6	TRBJ1-1	12	.
TGTGCCGGAAACACCGGGGAGCTGTTTTTT	CAGNTGELFF	.	TRBV7-9	TRBJ2-2	10	.
TGTGCCAGCAGTTTAACCCGGGAAGCTTTCTTT	CASSLTREAFF	.	TRBV6-5	TRBJ1-1	11	.
TGTGCCAGCACCCCCCTAGGGACAGACACTGAAGCTTTCTTT	CASTPLGTDTEAFF	.	TRBV27	TRBJ1-1	14	TRBD1
TGTGCCAGCAGCCCCAAGTCGACGGGGCTGGGCGGCTACACCTTC	CASSPKSTGLGGYTF	few	TRBV11-1	TRBJ1-2	15	.
TGCGCCAGCAGCCAAAGATCGGGTTACAATGAGCAGTTCTTC	CASSQRSGYNEQFF	many	TRBV5-4	TRBJ2-1	14	.
TGCGCCAGCAGCCAACTAGCGGGGGGCCAAGAGACCCAGTACTTC	CASSQLAGGQETQYF	.	TRBV4-1	TRBJ2-5	15	TRBD2
TGTGCCAGCAGCTGGGGACTAATCACAGATACGCAGTATTTT	CASSWGLITDTQYF	few	TRBV11-2	TRBJ2-3	14	TRBD2
TGTGCCAGCAGTTATTGGCGGGGGCAAGGAGATACGCAGTATTTT	CASSYWRGQGDTQYF	.	TRBV6-5	TRBJ2-3	15	.
TGTGCCAGCCAGGACAGGGGGCTTCAAGAGACCCAGTACTTC	CASQDRGLQETQYF	few	TRBV19	TRBJ2-5	14	TRBD1
TGTGCCAGCTCAGGAGGACCGCACTCTGGGGCCAACGTCCTGACTTTC	CASSGGPHSGANVLTF	.	TRBV18	TRBJ2-6	16	.
TGTGCCATCACACCTGAGGGCCTGGATGAGCAGTTCTTC	CAITPEGLDEQFF	.	TRBV10-3	TRBJ2-1	13	.
TGTGCCATCAGTGAGCCATCCGATGGGGACGAGCAGTTCTTC	CAISEPSDGDEQFF	.	TRBV10-3	TRBJ2-1	14	.
TGTGCCAGCAGCACCCCCAGCCCATATAATTCACCCCTCCACTTT	CASSTPSPYNSPLHF	.	TRBV5-4	TRBJ1-6	15	.
TGTGCCAGCAGCCCCTCAACTTACAATGAGCAGTTCTTC	CASSPSTYNEQFF	.	TRBV14	TRBJ2-1	13	.
TGTGCCAGCAGCCCCGGGGGACATAATTCACCCCTCCACTTT	CASSPGGHNSPLHF	.	TRBV6-5	TRBJ1-6	14	.
TGTGCCAGCAGTGAAGAGAATGTAGAGACCCAGTACTTC	CASSEENVETQYF	.	TRBV6-1	TRBJ2-5	13	.
TGTGCCAGCAGCTTCGTCGTCTCATCAATTTACGAGCAGTACTTC	CASSFVVSSIYEQYF	.	TRBV7-2	TRBJ2-7	15	.
TGCGCCAGCAGCTTGGTTCCGGATCTGAGCACCGGGGAGCTGTTTTTT	CASSLVPDLSTGELFF	once	TRBV5-1	TRBJ2-2	16	.
TGTGCCAGCAGTTACGTCGGCGGGGGTGACTACGAGCAGTACTTC	CASSYVGGGDYEQYF	.	TRBV6-5	TRBJ2-7	15	TRBD2
TGTGCCAGCAGTGGGTGGATCTACGAGCAGTACTTC	CASSGWIYEQYF	.	TRBV25-1	TRBJ2-7	12	.
TGTGCCACCAGCAGTTCCGGGACAGGCAATCAGCCCCAGCATTTT	CATSSSGTGNQPQHF	.	TRBV15	TRBJ1-5	15	TRBD1
TGTGCCAGCAGTTTATTGAGCCGGGCACACACTGAAGCTTTCTTT	CASSLLSRAHTEAFF	.	TRBV27	TRBJ1-1	15	.
TGTGCCAGGACGGGTCAGTGGTTCGGAGATACGCAGTATTTT	CARTGQWFGDTQYF	.	TRBV2	TRBJ2-3	14	.
TGTGCCTGGAATGGAATAGGACAGGGCCGAAATCTGGAGACCCAGTACTTC	CAWNGIGQGRNLETQYF	.	TRBV30	TRBJ2-5	17	TRBD1